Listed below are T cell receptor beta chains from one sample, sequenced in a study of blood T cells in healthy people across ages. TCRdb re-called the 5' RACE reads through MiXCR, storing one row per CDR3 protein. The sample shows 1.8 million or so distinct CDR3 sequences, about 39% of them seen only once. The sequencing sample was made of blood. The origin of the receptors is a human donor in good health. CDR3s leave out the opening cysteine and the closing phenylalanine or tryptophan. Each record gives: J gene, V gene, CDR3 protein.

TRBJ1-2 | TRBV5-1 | ASSPLGSGVNGYT
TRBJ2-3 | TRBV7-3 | ASSIGPATDTQY
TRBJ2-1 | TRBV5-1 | ASSSGAGLNNEQF
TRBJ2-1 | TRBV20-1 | SASPPGLRLRSDEQF
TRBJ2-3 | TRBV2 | ASTGSLPSTDTQY
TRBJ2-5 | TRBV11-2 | ASSFWASGLTYQETQY
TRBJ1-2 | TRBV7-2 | ASSLQGGGVGGYT
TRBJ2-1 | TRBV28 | ASSDLLGTSGVNEQF
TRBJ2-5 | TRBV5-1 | ASSILAGDQETQY
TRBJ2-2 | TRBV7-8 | ASSLDRLLENTGELF
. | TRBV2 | ASSRGRGRYEQY
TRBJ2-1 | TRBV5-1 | ASSSGTAGNEQF
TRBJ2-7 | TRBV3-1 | ASSQGLPVGAYEQY
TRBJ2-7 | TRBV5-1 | ASSGGGGPPYEQY
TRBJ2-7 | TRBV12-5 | ASGFRTGIAEQY
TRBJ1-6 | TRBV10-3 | AISPGTAYNSPLH
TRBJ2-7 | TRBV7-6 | ASSLVGATYSYEQY
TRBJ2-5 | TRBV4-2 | ASSQDQGTEETQY
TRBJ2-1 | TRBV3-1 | ASSHRVPTGNEQF
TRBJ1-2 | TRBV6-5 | ASRGPGRGDNYGYT
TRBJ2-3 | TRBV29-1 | SVGHLDRNGTDTQY
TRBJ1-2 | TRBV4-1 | ASSQDQIGYT
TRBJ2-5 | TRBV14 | ASRQGRKTQY
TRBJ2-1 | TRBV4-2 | ASSQESSGAEEDNEQF
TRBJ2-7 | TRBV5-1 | ASSRGVNGGGYEQY
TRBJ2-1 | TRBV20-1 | SARDLTGGRDEQF
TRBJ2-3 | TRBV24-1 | ATSDFRAGTDTDTQY
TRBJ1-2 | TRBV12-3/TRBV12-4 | ASSPHDRGRNYGYT
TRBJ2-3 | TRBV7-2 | ASSARRGADTQY
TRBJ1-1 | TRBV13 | ASSLGHAGTREAF
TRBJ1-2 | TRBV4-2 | ASSQGRGYT
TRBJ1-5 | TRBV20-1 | SASLGATGYYSNQPQH
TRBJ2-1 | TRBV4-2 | ASSQDQGGSYNEQF
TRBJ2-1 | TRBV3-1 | ASSQDGLAGRGYEQF
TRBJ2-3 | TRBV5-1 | ASSMGQGPDTQY
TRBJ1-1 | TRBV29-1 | SATYPGRNEAF
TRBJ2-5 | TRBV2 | ASSEARDILGETQY
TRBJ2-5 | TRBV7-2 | ASSERGAPPETQY
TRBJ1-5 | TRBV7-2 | ASSSMGQPQH
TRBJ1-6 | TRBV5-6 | ASSLGPGDRWNSPLH
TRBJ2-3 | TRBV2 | ASSADGADTQY
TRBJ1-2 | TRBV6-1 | ASSESLGAPVGRYGYT
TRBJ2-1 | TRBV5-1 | ASSQRGREVSEQF
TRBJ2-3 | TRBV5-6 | ASSFNVGRGDTQY
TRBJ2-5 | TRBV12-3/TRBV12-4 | ASSPSGLAGETQY
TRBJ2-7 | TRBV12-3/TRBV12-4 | ASRDRDSQSYEQY
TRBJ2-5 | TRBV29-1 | GVEGRGSQY
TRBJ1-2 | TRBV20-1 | SADLVGSDGYT
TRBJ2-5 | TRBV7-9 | ASSSGALGTQY